This TCR beta chain was sequenced in a study of siplizumab effects on memory and regulatory T cells. This CDR3 is 17 amino acids long. Germline V gene lookup returns CDR1 MGHRA and CDR2 YSYEKL. V was cut by 4 bases and J by 0 bases, with 13 bases left in between. Data came from immunoSEQ multiplex PCR; TCRdb stores just in-frame clones and leaves some out. The sample has more than 95,000 clones; just over 90% are singletons. The source is a human donor in good health. The sample consisted of CD4+ T cells sorted from blood. This chain joins TRBV4-1 and TRBJ1-6; TRBD1 might be the D (6 bases). The chain's CDR3 is CASSPGQSRSYNSPLHF. Here the CDR3 DNA reads TGCGCCAGCAGCCCCGGACAGTCCCGCTCCTATAATTCACCCCTCCACTTT.